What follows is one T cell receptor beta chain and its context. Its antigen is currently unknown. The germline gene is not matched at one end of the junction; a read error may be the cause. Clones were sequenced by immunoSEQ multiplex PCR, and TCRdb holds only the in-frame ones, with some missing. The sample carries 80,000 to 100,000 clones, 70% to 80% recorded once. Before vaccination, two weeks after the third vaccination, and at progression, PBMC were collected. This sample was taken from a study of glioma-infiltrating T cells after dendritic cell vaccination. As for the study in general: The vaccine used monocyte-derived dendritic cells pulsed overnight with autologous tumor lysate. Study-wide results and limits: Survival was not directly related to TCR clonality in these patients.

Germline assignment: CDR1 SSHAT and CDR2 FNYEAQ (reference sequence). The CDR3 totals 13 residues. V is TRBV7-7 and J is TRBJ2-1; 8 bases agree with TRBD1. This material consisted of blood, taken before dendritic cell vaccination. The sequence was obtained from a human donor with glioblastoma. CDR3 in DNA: TGTGCTAGCAGCAAGGGACAGGAAAATGAGCAGTTCTTC. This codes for CASSKGQENEQFF.